The 23 T cell receptor beta chains listed next were all sequenced from one sample in a study of early T cells in non-severe SARS-CoV-2 infection. TCRdb analysed the 5' RACE reads with MiXCR anew, one entry per CDR3 protein. The table shows approximately 76,000 distinct CDR3 sequences, with around 10% occurring only once. The sample taken for sequencing was whole blood. The receptors shown here come from an adult who was a healthcare worker with PCR-confirmed SARS-CoV-2 infection or an uninfected control (not recorded which).

The chain recombines TRBV5-8 with TRBJ1-5, with 8 bases aligning to TRBD1. Unmatched junction bases numbered 5, after V lost 4 bases and J lost 2 bases. The germline V gene has CDR1 SGHTS and CDR2 YDEGEE. The CDR3 is 15 residues long. In DNA, the CDR3 is TGTGCCAGCAGCAACTGGGACAGGCGCAATCAGCCCCAGCATTTT. This gives the protein CASSNWDRRNQPQHF. Using reference TRBV5-8 and TRBJ1-5 for the parts outside the CDR3, the full variable domain is EAGVTQSPTHLIKTRGQQATLRCSPISGHTSVYWYQQALGLGLQFLLWYDEGEERNRGNFPPRFSGRQFPNYSSELNVNALELEDSALYLCASSNWDRRNQPQHFGDGTRLSIL.

V is TRBV20-1 and J is TRBJ2-1; 8 nucleotides agree with TRBD2. Per germline, CDR1 DFQATT and CDR2 SNEGSKA (reference sequence). This CDR3 has 15 amino acids. The junction had 8 bases not matched to a gene; V was cut back by 5 bases and J by 2 bases. CDR3 nucleotides: TGCAGTGCTGGCCGGGCGGGGGGAACCTACAATGAGCAGTTCTTC. This sequence encodes CSAGRAGGTYNEQFF.

The chain carries TRBV29-1 and TRBJ2-7; 7 nucleotides agree with TRBD1. The ends lost 7 bases at V and 3 bases at J; junction bases unmatched: 9. The germline V gene has CDR1 SQVTM and CDR2 ANQGSEA. This CDR3 has 13 residues. In nucleotides, the CDR3 is TGCAGCGCCCGGGACAGATCATTCTACGAGCAGTACTTC. Its protein is CSARDRSFYEQYF.

This clonotype was seen a handful of times. The chain is built from TRBV2 and TRBJ1-3; 7 bases agree with TRBD1. Germline CDR1 SNHLY, CDR2 FYNNEI. Unmatched junction bases numbered 5, after V lost 5 bases and J lost 4 bases. The CDR3 spans 14 residues. The CDR3 nucleotides read TGTGCCAGCAGTAAACAGGGGTTCGGAAACACCATATATTTT. It is translated as CASSKQGFGNTIYF.

The table lists this clonotype with many counts. This chain links TRBV5-6 with TRBJ1-1; tentative D call: TRBD1 (5 bases). The germline V gene encodes CDR1 SGHDT and CDR2 YYEEEE. The CDR3 spans 13 residues. V gave up 4 bases and J gave up 5 bases, with 12 bases separating them. CDR3 loop: CASSAGRGTEAFF. The CDR3 coding sequence is TGTGCCAGCAGCGCGGGTCGGGGGACTGAAGCTTTCTTT.

The rearrangement links TRBV6-2 or TRBV6-3 to TRBJ1-2; TRBD1 agrees at 8 bases. Trimming at V came to 2 bases and at J to 7 bases, leaving 3 bases not matched to a gene. CDR1 and CDR2 from the germline V gene are MNHEY and SVGEGT. The CDR3 sequence is 13 residues long. Here the CDR3 reads CASSYADRAGYTF. CDR3 DNA: TGTGCCAGCAGTTACGCGGACAGGGCTGGCTACACCTTC.

This clonotype was seen at least ten times. The chain is built from TRBV20-1 and TRBJ2-6, with D uncertain. The V gene's germline CDR1 is DFQATT and CDR2 SNEGSKA (reference sequence). V lost 4 bases to trimming and J lost 4 bases, with 11 bases between them. This CDR3 is built from 14 residues. This chain's CDR3 is CSATGSKGANVLTF. In DNA, the CDR3 is TGCAGTGCTACAGGTTCAAAAGGGGCCAACGTCCTGACTTTC.

This clonotype was picked up a small number of times. V gene TRBV7-9 combines with J gene TRBJ2-6; D tentatively fits TRBD1 or TRBD2 (5 bases each). CDR1 and CDR2 from the germline V gene are SEHNR and FQNEAQ (reference sequence). There are 17 residues in the CDR3. Trimming removed 1 base at V and 0 bases at J, with 10 bases between. This CDR3 is CASSLEGPFSGANVLTF. DNA of the CDR3: TGTGCCAGCAGCTTAGAGGGACCCTTCTCTGGGGCCAACGTCCTGACTTTC.

Only a few counts were recorded for this clonotype. V gene TRBV5-1 combines with J gene TRBJ2-7; 12 bases map to TRBD1. V gave up 2 bases and J gave up 5 bases; unmatched junction bases: 5. CDR3 length: 15 residues. CDR1 and CDR2 from the germline V gene are SGHRS and YFSETQ. CDR3 region: CASSFLGQGADEQYF. Here the CDR3 DNA reads TGCGCCAGCAGCTTTCTGGGACAGGGGGCTGACGAGCAGTACTTC.

This clonotype has at least ten counts. The rearrangement uses TRBV5-8 and TRBJ2-4, with D perhaps matching TRBD2 (6 bases). The CDR3 is 11 amino acids. V was clipped by 1 base and J by 13 bases, with 9 bases between them. Germline V CDR1 and CDR2: SGHTS, YDEGEE. CDR3 amino acids: CASSLRGGQYF. CDR3 in DNA: TGTGCCAGCAGCTTGCGGGGAGGCCAGTACTTC.

There are many counts of this clonotype. This chain connects TRBV29-1 to TRBJ1-2; no reliable D call. The germline gives CDR1 SQVTM, CDR2 ANQGSEA. Trimming stripped 2 bases from V and 8 bases from J, with 9 bases between. The CDR3 runs to 11 residues. The CDR3 is CSVERGYGYTF. CDR3 coding DNA: TGCAGCGTTGAACGAGGGTACGGCTACACCTTC.

The chain recombines TRBV7-6 with TRBJ1-5, with D possibly matching TRBD1 (5 bases). The CDR3 length is 13 residues. The germline V gene has CDR1 SGHVS and CDR2 FNYEAQ. V lost 1 base, J lost 7 bases, and 8 bases lay in between. CDR3 protein: CASSLGRDQPQHF. The DNA of the CDR3 is TGTGCCAGCAGCTTAGGAAGGGACCAGCCCCAGCATTTT.

This chain links TRBV6-6 with TRBJ2-1; D is undetermined. CDR1 and CDR2 from the germline V gene are MNHNY and SVGAGI (reference sequence). Trimming shortened V by 0 bases and J by 0 bases, and 9 bases separated the two germline ends. This CDR3 comprises 16 residues. The CDR3 nucleotides are TGTGCCAGCAGTTACTCTGCATTAAGCTCCTACAATGAGCAGTTCTTC. This translates into CASSYSALSSYNEQFF.

The chain carries TRBV18 and TRBJ2-1, with 8 nucleotides matching TRBD1. CDR1 and CDR2 (germline): KGHSH, LQKENI. The CDR3 has 17 amino acids. V lost 0 bases to trimming and J lost 3 bases; unmatched junction nucleotides: 7. This CDR3 is CASSPPVGTGIYNEQFF. The CDR3 nucleotides are TGTGCCAGCTCACCACCGGTCGGGACAGGTATCTACAATGAGCAGTTCTTC.

This chain connects TRBV30 to TRBJ2-5; D possibly corresponds to TRBD1 (5 bases). CDR1 and CDR2 from the germline V gene are GTSNPN and SVGIG (reference sequence). The CDR3 extends over 14 amino acids. V lost 0 bases and J 4 bases, leaving 12 bases between the germline ends. CDR3 amino acids: CAWSVTGGPETQYF. CDR3 DNA sequence: TGTGCCTGGAGTGTAACAGGCGGCCCAGAGACCCAGTACTTC.

This clonotype was counted ten times or more. The rearrangement links TRBV7-2 to TRBJ2-7; D is perhaps TRBD2 (6 bases). The germline gives CDR1 SGHTA, CDR2 FQGNSA. V lost 5 bases and J 1 base, leaving 9 bases between the germline ends. The CDR3 loop spans 13 amino acids. The CDR3 bases are TGTGCCAGCAGCAGACTAGGGTCCTACGAGCAGTACTTC. Its translation: CASSRLGSYEQYF.

The rearrangement uses TRBV29-1 and TRBJ2-7; the D is unclear. The V and J ends lost 0 bases and 5 bases respectively, with 11 bases between them. Germline CDR1 is SQVTM and CDR2 is ANQGSEA. This CDR3 has 13 residues. The CDR3 loop is CSVEDLQTHEQYF. In DNA form, the CDR3 reads TGCAGCGTTGAAGATCTTCAGACTCACGAGCAGTACTTC.

In its sample, this clonotype was seen a few times. The gene calls are TRBV12-3 or TRBV12-4 and TRBJ2-2; 8 bases align to TRBD1. The CDR3 runs to 17 residues. After removal of 6 bases from V and 0 bases from J, the junction contained 9 bases not matched to a gene. CDR3 sequence: CASRRDRGATNTGELFF. CDR3 in DNA: TGTGCCAGCAGGCGAGACAGGGGCGCTACGAACACCGGGGAGCTGTTTTTT.

This clonotype was seen at least ten times. This chain joins TRBV20-1 and TRBJ2-3; 11 nucleotides agree with TRBD1. CDR1 is DFQATT, CDR2 SNEGSKA, per germline (reference sequence). There are 14 residues in the CDR3. Trimming took 6 bases from V and 2 from J; bases not matched to a gene: 4. Here the CDR3 DNA reads TGCAGTGCCCGGACAGGGGGCGACACAGATACGCAGTATTTT. It yields the protein CSARTGGDTDTQYF.

This clonotype was detected a few times. The V call is TRBV12-3 or TRBV12-4, the J call TRBJ2-6; a possible D gene is TRBD2 (6 bases). The CDR3 covers 16 residues. V gave up 9 bases and J gave up 2 bases, with 17 bases separating them. The CDR3 bases are TGTGCCAGTGGACCCACACGGGGGACTGGGGCCAACGTCCTGACTTTC. This sequence encodes CASGPTRGTGANVLTF.

This clonotype was seen ten or more times. This chain links TRBV30 with TRBJ1-1; a possible D gene is TRBD1 (5 bases). This CDR3 contains 14 residues. V lost 3 bases, J lost 1 base, and 12 bases lay in between. The germline gives CDR1 GTSNPN, CDR2 SVGIG (reference sequence). The CDR3 here is CAWSQGLQNTEAFF. The CDR3 region has the DNA TGTGCCTGGAGCCAGGGACTGCAGAACACTGAAGCTTTCTTT.

This clonotype came up many times. J is TRBJ1-6 and V is TRBV7-2; maybe TRBD1 (5 bases). There are 14 residues in the CDR3. Per the germline V gene, CDR1 is SGHTA and CDR2 is FQGNSA. Trimming took off 3 bases at V and 14 bases at J, with 17 bases between the two ends. The CDR3 sequence is CASSFGPQGEALHF. Written as DNA, the CDR3 is TGTGCCAGCAGCTTCGGACCCCAAGGGGAGGCCCTCCACTTT.

This clonotype has just a few counts. The rearrangement joins TRBV6-6 to TRBJ1-3, with D possibly TRBD1 on 5 matching bases. V lost 0 bases and J lost 4, with 10 bases in between. From germline, CDR1 is MNHNY and CDR2 SVGAGI (reference sequence). The CDR3 loop spans 15 amino acids. The CDR3 is CASSYSPGSGNTIYF. The CDR3 nucleotides are TGTGCCAGCAGTTACTCTCCAGGGTCAGGAAACACCATATATTTT.